The entry below gives a single TCR beta chain sequence along with its context. Its antigen remains unknown. A much larger clone lies one base from this, so it may be a read error. This sample is drawn from a study of glioma-infiltrating T cells. Study-wide findings and caveats: Tissue and blood shared very few CDR3 sequences. Above-expected tissue-blood divergence occurred in all gliomas, most in low-grade ones.

TCR alpha and beta CDR3 regions were amplified from RNA using iRepertoire nested multiplex PCR. For one-step reverse transcription and amplification, roughly 95-400 ng of tissue mRNA or PBMC total RNA was used. Using its own MiXCR run on the multiplex PCR reads, TCRdb lists one record per CDR3 protein. Of about 180,000 distinct CDR3 sequences in the sample, approximately 40% are singletons; the top ten hold roughly 5.5%. The CDR3 contains 19 residues. Germline trimming cut 0 bases from V and 6 bases from J; bases unmatched to any gene: 19. Germline CDR1 and CDR2: DFQATT and SNEGSKA (reference sequence).

The rearrangement links TRBV20-1 to TRBJ2-2, with TRBD2 identical over 7 bases. This receptor was taken from a human donor with low-grade glioma or glioblastoma, undergoing nonglioma brain surgery, or in good health (not recorded which). Sequencing was performed on glioma tissue, nonneoplastic brain tissue, or PBMCs (not recorded which). CDR3 sequence: CSAREGPSWRESVSGELFF. In DNA, the CDR3 is TGCAGTGCTAGAGAGGGACCGAGCTGGCGGGAGAGCGTATCCGGGGAGCTGTTTTTT.